This T cell receptor (beta chain) was captured in a study of CD8+ T cells in alopecia areata. Study context: Severity among treated patients was scored by the percentage of scalp area affected.

This clone occurred a few times. RNA, once extracted, was reverse transcribed into cDNA for use as the sequencing template. Profiling relied on immunoSEQ multiplex PCR, and the TCRdb table lists in-frame clones only, not all of them. The sample records 95,000 to 100,000 clones, about three fifths being singletons. The treatment is: oral pan-JAK inhibitor, 5-10 mg twice daily. Collection of lesional scalp punch biopsies and peripheral blood was performed in alopecia areata patients. The receptor was derived from a human donor with alopecia areata. The sample consisted of CD8+ T cells sorted from blood, taken between weeks 55 and 65, from a patient treated with tofacitinib.

CDR3 coding DNA: TGTGCCAGTAGTATAGTCACTGCCGGGGAGCTGTTTTTT. Translated: CASSIVTAGELFF. The chain employs TRBV19 and TRBJ2-2; D not resolved. The V gene's germline CDR1 is LNHDA and CDR2 SQIVND (reference sequence). Trimming removed 1 base from V and 6 bases from J, with 6 bases in between. The CDR3 has 13 amino acids. The entire variable domain, with the rest obtained from reference TRBV19 and TRBJ2-2, is as follows: DGGITQSPKYLFRKEGQNVTLSCEQNLNHDAMYWYRQDPGQGLRLIYYSQIVNDFQKGDIAEGYSVSREKKESFPLTVTSAQKNPTAFYLCASSIVTAGELFFGEGSRLTVL.